A single TCR beta chain is shown here with its context. Which antigen it targets is not known. No clone much larger than this one lies a single base away; base qualities are absent. This entry comes from a study of cytomegalovirus exposure and HLA in healthy donors (dated by TCRdb to about 2017). For the study in its entirety: According to a later analysis, one platform produced both the approximately 110 validation repertoires and the 700 or so repertoires of the first cohort. The study aimed to test whether signatures of past pathogen exposure could be identified by cataloging public T cell receptors. A separate validation cohort of approximately 130 different subjects was used in addition to the 666-subject first cohort. High-throughput TCR immunosequencing, statistical association of individual TCRs with disease status, and machine learning were combined to predict cytomegalovirus infection status.

CDR3 length: 16 amino acids, cysteine to phenylalanine. Only the CDR3 part of the read is kept: 48 bases, read in frame from the first base. The germline V gene gives CDR1 as MDHEN and CDR2 as SYDVKM. V ends up 6 bases short and J 3 bases short, with an unmatched junction base count of 6. Study-wide findings and limitations: All 120 repertoires were used to score co-occurrence in the validation cohort in a later analysis, because that analysis had no HLA typing for the cohort. The classifier was reported to diagnose cytomegalovirus status with high specificity and sensitivity in both the original and validation cohorts. The study listed 170 or so TCR beta chains as associated with cytomegalovirus. Most TCR sequences were observed very rarely across donors, whereas some public TCRs were present in many individuals. In vitro tests confirmed that a few of the cytomegalovirus-associated TCR beta chains recognize cytomegalovirus antigens. According to the authors, the approach could potentially be generalized to other disease states and immunological phenotypes. Of the cluster scores, roughly 95% were above 0 in a later analysis, which found that TCRs clustered in the first cohort also tended to co-occur in the approximately 120 validation repertoires.

The receptor library was made with the immunoSEQ multiplex PCR assay. The study's own analysis went as follows. A statistical classification framework was built to diagnose cytomegalovirus status from the catalog of TCR beta chain sequences. TCRdb provides this immuneACCESS table in a form limited to in-frame rearrangements. Some clones are lacking; in checked studies, under half of them reflect an unresolved V gene, and why the rest are absent is not known. D and trimming come from the DNA, and the V and J calls and clone size come from that table. The sample data list fewer than 100,000 clones, and roughly 93% of these were observed just once. The biggest ten clones account for roughly 1.9% of the sample. The donors belonged to the validation cohort of approximately 130 subjects, which was separate from the roughly 670-subject first cohort.

This TCR was sampled from a man aged 30-40 years in good health and CMV-seronegative. This chain is built from TRBV28 and TRBJ2-2; 11 central nucleotides agree with TRBD2. Sequencing was performed on PBMCs. The CDR3 protein: CASSLAGGPYTGELFF. The DNA reads as follows: TGTGCCAGCAGCTTAGCGGGGGGGCCCTACACCGGGGAGCTGTTTTTT. Beyond the CDR3, the reference TRBV28 and TRBJ2-2 genes provide the residues; the full variable domain reads: DVKVTQSSRYLVKRTGEKVFLECVQDMDHENMFWYRQDPGLGLRLIYFSYDVKMKEKGDIPEGYSVSREKKERFSLILESASTNQTSMYLCASSLAGGPYTGELFFGEGSRLTVL.